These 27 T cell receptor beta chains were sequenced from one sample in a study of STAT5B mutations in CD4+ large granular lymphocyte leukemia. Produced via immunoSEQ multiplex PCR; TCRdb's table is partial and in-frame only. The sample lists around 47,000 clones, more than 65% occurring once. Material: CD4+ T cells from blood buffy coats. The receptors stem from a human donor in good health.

The CDR3 nucleotides read TGTGCCAGCAGTGCTAGGGGACTAGCGGGAAGTGAGCAGTTCTTC. Translated, it gives CASSARGLAGSEQFF. The rearrangement joins TRBV6-1 to TRBJ2-1, with 13 nucleotides matching TRBD2. The CDR3 has 15 amino acids. Trimming removed 4 bases from V and 9 bases from J; junction bases left unmatched: 6. The germline gives CDR1 MNHNS, CDR2 SASEGT.

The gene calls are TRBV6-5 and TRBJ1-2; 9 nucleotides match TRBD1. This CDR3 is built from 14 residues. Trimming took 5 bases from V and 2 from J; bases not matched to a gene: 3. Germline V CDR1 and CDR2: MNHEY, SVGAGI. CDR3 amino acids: CASSRGQGNYGYTF. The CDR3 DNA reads TGTGCCAGCAGTCGGGGACAGGGCAACTATGGCTACACCTTC.

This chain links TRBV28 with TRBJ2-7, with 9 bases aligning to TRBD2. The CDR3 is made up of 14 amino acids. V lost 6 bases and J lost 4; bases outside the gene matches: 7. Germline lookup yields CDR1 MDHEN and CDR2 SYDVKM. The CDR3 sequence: CASRTGTSRYEQYF. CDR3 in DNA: TGTGCCAGCAGAACCGGGACTAGCAGGTACGAGCAGTACTTC. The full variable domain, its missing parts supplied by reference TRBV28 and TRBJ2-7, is DVKVTQSSRYLVKRTGEKVFLECVQDMDHENMFWYRQDPGLGLRLIYFSYDVKMKEKGDIPEGYSVSREKKERFSLILESASTNQTSMYLCASRTGTSRYEQYFGPGTRLTVT.

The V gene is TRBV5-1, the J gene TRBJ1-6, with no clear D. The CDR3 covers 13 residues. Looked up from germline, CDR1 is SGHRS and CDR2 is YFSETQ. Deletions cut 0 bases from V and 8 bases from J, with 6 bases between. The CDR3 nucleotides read TGCGCCAGCAGCTTGGATAGGGATTCACCCCTCCACTTT. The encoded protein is CASSLDRDSPLHF.

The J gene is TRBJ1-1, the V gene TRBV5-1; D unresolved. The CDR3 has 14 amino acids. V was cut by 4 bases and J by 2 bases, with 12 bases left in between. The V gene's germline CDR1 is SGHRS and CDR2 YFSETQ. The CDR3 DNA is TGCGCCAGCAGCCCAGAGGGCTTAAACACTGAAGCTTTCTTT. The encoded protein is CASSPEGLNTEAFF.

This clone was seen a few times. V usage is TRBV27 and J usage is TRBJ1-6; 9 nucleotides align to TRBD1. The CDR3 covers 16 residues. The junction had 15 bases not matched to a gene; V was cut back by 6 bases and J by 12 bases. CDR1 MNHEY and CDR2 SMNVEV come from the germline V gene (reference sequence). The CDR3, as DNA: TGTGCCAGCAGCCCTTTGTCCGGGACAGGGAAGAAACCCCTCCACTTT. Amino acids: CASSPLSGTGKKPLHF.

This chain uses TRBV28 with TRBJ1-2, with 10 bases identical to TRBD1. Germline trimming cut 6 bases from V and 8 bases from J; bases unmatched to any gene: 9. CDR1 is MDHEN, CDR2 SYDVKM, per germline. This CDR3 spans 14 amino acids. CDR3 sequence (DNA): TGTGCCAGCAGGCCAGGACAGGGGGGTTCGGGCTACACCTTC. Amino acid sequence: CASRPGQGGSGYTF.

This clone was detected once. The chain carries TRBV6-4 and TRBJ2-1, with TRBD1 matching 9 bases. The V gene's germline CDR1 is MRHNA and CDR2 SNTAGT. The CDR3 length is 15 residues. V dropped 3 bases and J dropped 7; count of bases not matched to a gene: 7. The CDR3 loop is CASSDPGTGKNEQFF. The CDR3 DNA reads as TGTGCCAGCAGTGATCCCGGGACAGGGAAGAATGAGCAGTTCTTC.

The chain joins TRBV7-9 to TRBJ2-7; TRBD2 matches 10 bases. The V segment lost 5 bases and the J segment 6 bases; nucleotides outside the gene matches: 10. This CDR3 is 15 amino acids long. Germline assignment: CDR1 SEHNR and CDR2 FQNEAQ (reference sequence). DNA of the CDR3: TGTGCCAGCAGCAACAAAATAGCGGGAGGAGCCGAGCAGTACTTC. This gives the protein CASSNKIAGGAEQYF.

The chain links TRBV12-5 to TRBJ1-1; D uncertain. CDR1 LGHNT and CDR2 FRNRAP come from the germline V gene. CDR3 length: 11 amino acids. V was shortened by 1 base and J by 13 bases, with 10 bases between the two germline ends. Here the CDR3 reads CASGLGLQSFF. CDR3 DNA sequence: TGTGCTAGTGGTTTGGGGCTACAAAGTTTCTTT. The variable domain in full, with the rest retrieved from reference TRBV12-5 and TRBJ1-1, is DARVTQTPRHKVTEMGQEVTMRCQPILGHNTVFWYRQTMMQGLELLAYFRNRAPLDDSGMPKDRFSAEMPDATLATLKIQPSEPRDSAVYFCASGLGLQSFFGQGTRLTVV.

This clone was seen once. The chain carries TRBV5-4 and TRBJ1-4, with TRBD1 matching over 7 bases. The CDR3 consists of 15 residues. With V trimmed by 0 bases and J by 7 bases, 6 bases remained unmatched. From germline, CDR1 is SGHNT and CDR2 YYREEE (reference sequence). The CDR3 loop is CASSLGRGRGEKLFF. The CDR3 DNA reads TGTGCCAGCAGCTTGGGTAGGGGGCGCGGTGAAAAACTGTTTTTT. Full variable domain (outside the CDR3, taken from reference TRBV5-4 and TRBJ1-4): ETGVTQSPTHLIKTRGQQVTLRCSSQSGHNTVSWYQQALGQGPQFIFQYYREEENGRGNFPPRFSGLQFPNYSSELNVNALELDDSALYLCASSLGRGRGEKLFFGSGTQLSVL.

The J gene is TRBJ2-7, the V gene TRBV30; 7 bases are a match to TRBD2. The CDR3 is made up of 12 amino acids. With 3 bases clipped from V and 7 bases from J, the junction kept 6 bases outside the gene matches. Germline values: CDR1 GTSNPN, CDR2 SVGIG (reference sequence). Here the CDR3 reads CAWSGRRTEQYF. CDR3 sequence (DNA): TGTGCCTGGAGCGGGAGGAGGACAGAGCAGTACTTC.

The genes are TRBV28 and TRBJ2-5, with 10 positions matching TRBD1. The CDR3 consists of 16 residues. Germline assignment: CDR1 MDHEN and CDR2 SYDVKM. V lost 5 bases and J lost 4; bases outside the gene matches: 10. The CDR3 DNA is TGTGCCAGCAGTACTTCCGGGACAGGGGCGGGAGAGACCCAGTACTTC. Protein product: CASSTSGTGAGETQYF.

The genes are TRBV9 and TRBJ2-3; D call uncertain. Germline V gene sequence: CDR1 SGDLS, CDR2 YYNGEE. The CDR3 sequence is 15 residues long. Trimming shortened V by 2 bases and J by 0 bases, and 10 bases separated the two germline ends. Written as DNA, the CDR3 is TGTGCCAGCAGCGTTTCAACCCCTAGCACAGATACGCAGTATTTT. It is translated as CASSVSTPSTDTQYF.

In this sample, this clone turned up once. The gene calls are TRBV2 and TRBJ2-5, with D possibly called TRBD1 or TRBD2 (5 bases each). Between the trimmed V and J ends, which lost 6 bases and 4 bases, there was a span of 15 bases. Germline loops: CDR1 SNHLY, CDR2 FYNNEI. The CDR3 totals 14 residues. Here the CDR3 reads CASRGTRWGETQYF. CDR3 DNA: TGTGCCAGCAGGGGGACGCGGTGGGGAGAGACCCAGTACTTC.

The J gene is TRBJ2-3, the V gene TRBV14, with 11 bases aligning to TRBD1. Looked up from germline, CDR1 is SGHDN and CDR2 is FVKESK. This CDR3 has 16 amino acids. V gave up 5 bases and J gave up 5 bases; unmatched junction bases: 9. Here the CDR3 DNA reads TGTGCCAGCAGCTATGGACAGGGGGCGGATCTAGATACGCAGTATTTT. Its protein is CASSYGQGADLDTQYF.

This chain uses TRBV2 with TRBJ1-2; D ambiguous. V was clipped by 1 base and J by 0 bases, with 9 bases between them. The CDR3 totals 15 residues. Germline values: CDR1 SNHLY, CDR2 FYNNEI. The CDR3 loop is CASSEGSGANYGYTF. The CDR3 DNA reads TGTGCCAGCAGTGAAGGATCTGGGGCTAACTATGGCTACACCTTC. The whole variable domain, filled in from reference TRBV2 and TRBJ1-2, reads EPEVTQTPSHQVTQMGQEVILRCVPISNHLYFYWYRQILGQKVEFLVSFYNNEISEKSEIFDDQFSVERPDGSNFTLKIRSTKLEDSAMYFCASSEGSGANYGYTFGSGTRLTVV.

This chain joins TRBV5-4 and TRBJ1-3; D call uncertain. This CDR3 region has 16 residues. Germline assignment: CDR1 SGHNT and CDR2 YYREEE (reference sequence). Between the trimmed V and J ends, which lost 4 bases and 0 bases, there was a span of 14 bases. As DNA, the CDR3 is TGTGCCAGCAGCCCCGGACTGACAACCTCTGGAAACACCATATATTTT. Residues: CASSPGLTTSGNTIYF.

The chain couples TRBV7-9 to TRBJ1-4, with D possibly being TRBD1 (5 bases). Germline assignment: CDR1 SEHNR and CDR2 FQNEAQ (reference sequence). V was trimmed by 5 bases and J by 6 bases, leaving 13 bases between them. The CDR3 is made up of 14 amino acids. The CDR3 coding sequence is TGTGCCAGCAGCCTCAGGGTGGAGGATGAAAAACTGTTTTTT. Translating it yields CASSLRVEDEKLFF.

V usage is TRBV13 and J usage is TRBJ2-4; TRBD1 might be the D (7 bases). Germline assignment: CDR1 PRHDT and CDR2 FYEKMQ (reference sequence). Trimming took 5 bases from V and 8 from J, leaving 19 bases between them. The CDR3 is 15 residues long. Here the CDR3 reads CASSTQRTGGDIQYF. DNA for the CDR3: TGTGCCAGCAGCACCCAACGGACAGGAGGGGACATTCAGTACTTC.

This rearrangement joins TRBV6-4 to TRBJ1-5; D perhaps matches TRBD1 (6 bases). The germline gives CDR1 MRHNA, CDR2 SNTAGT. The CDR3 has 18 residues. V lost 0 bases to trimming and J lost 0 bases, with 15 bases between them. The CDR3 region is CASSDSTGPTYSNQPQHF. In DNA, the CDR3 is TGTGCCAGCAGTGACTCAACAGGGCCGACCTATAGCAATCAGCCCCAGCATTTT.

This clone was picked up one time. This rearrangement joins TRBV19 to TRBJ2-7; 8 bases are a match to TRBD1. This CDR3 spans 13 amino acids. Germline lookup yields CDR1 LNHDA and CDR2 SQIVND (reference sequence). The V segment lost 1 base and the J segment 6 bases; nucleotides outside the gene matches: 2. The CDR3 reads CASSIADRGEQYF. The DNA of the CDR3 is TGTGCCAGTAGTATAGCAGACAGGGGCGAGCAGTACTTC. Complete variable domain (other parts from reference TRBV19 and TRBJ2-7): DGGITQSPKYLFRKEGQNVTLSCEQNLNHDAMYWYRQDPGQGLRLIYYSQIVNDFQKGDIAEGYSVSREKKESFPLTVTSAQKNPTAFYLCASSIADRGEQYFGPGTRLTVT.

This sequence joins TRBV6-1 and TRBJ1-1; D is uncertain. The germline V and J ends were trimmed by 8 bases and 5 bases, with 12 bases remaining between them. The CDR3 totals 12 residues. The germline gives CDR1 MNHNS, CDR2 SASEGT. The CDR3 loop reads CASLRARTEAFF. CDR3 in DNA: TGTGCCAGCCTAAGGGCGCGGACTGAAGCTTTCTTT.

This chain's CDR3 is CASSFPGQGSGELFF. DNA for the CDR3: TGTGCCAGCAGCTTCCCCGGACAGGGGTCCGGGGAGCTGTTTTTT. The chain uses TRBV7-6 and TRBJ2-2; 9 bases map to TRBD1. CDR1 is SGHVS and CDR2 is FNYEAQ in the germline V gene. V shed 3 bases and J 6 bases; nucleotides not matched to a gene: 5. This CDR3 spans 15 amino acids.

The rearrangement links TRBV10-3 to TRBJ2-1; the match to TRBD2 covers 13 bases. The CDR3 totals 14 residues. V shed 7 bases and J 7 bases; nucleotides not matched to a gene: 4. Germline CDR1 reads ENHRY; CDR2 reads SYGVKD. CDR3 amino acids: CAITPGLAGNEQFF. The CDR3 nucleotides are TGTGCCATCACTCCGGGACTAGCGGGAAATGAGCAGTTCTTC.

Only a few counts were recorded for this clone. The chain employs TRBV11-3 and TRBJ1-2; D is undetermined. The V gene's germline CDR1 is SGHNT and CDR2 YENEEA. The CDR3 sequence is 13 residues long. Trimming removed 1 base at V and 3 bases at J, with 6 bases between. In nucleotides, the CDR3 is TGTGCCAGCAGCTTAGCAAGCGACTATGGCTACACCTTC. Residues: CASSLASDYGYTF.

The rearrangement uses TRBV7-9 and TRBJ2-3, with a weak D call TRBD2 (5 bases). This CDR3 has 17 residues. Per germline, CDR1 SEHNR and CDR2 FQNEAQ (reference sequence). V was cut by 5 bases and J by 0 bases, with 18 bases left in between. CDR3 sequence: CASSPGPRTSSTDTQYF. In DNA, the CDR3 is TGTGCCAGCAGCCCAGGACCCCGGACTTCTAGCACAGATACGCAGTATTTT.